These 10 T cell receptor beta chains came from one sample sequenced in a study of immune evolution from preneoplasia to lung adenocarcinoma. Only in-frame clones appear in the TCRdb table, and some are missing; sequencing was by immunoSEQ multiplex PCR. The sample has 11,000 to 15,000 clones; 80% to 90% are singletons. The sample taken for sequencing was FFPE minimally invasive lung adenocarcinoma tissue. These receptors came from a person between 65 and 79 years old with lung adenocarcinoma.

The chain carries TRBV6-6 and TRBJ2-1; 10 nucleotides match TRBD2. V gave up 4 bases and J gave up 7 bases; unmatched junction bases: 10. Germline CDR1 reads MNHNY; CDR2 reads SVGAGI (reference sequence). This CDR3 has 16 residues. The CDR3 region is CASSSRGVAGGNEQFF. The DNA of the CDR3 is TGTGCCAGCAGTTCCCGGGGGGTAGCGGGGGGAAATGAGCAGTTCTTC.

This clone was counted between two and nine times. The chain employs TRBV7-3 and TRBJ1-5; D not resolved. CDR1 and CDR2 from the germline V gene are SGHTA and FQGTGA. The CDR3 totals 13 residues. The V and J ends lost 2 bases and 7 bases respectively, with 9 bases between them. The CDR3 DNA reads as TGTGCCAGCAGCTTAGGCCTCCAGCAGCCCCAGCATTTT. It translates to CASSLGLQQPQHF. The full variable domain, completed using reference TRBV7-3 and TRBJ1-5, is GAGVSQTPSNKVTEKGKYVELRCDPISGHTALYWYRQSLGQGPEFLIYFQGTGAADDSGLPNDRFFAVRPEGSVSTLKIQRTERGDSAVYLCASSLGLQQPQHFGDGTRLSIL.

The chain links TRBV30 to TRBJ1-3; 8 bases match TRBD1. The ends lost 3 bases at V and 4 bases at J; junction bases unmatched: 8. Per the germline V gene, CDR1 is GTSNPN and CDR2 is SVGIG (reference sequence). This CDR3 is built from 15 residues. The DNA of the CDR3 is TGTGCCTGGAGACAAGACAGGGGAGTAGGAAACACCATATATTTT. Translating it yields CAWRQDRGVGNTIYF.

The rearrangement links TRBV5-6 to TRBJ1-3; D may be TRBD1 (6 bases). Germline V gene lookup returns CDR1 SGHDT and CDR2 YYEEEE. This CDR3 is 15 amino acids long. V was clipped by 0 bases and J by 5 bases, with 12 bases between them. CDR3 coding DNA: TGTGCCAGCAGCTTGGGTCCCGGGACAAGAAACACCATATATTTT. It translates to CASSLGPGTRNTIYF.

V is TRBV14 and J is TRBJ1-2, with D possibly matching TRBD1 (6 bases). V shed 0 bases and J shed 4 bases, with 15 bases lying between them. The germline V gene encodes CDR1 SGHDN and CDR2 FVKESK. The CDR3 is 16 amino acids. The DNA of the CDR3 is TGTGCCAGCAGCCAAGATTTGGGGGCGTCCGGCTATGGCTACACCTTC. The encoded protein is CASSQDLGASGYGYTF.

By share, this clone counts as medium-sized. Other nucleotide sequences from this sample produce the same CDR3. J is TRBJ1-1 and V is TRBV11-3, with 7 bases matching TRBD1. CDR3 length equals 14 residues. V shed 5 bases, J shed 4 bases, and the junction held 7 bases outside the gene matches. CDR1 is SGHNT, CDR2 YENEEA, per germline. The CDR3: CASSPRTGSTEAFF. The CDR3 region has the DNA TGTGCCAGCAGCCCAAGGACAGGATCCACTGAAGCTTTCTTT.

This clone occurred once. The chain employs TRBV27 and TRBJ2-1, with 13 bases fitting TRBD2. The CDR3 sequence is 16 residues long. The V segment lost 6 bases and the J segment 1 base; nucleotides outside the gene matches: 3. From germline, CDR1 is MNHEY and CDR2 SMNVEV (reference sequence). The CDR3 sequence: CASRLLAGGSYNEQFF. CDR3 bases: TGTGCCAGCAGATTACTAGCGGGGGGGTCCTACAATGAGCAGTTCTTC.

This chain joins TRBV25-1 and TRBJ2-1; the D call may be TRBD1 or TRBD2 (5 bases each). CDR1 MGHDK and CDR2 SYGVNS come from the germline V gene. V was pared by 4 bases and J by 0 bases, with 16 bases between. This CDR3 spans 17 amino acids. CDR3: CASSGGWIFSSYNEQFF. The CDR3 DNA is TGTGCCAGCAGTGGGGGGTGGATCTTCAGCTCCTACAATGAGCAGTTCTTC.

The CDR3 reads CASSYPGTGSYTF. For the CDR3, the DNA is TGTGCCAGCAGTTATCCCGGGACGGGAAGCTACACCTTC. The chain links TRBV7-9 to TRBJ1-2; a possible D gene is TRBD1 (5 bases). V lost 6 bases and J 9 bases, leaving 17 bases between the germline ends. Germline V gene lookup returns CDR1 SEHNR and CDR2 FQNEAQ (reference sequence). This CDR3 is built from 13 residues.

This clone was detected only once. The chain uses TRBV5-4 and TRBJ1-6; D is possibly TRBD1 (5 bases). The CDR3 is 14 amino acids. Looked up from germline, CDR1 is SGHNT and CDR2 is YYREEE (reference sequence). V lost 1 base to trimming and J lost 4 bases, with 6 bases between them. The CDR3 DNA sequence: TGTGCCAGCAGCTTGAGACAGTATAATTCACCCCTCCACTTT. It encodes CASSLRQYNSPLHF.